Presented here are 22 T cell receptor beta chains from one specimen sequenced in a study of blood T cell repertoires in COVID-19. The protocol was immunoSEQ multiplex PCR, while the TCRdb copy is restricted to in-frame clones and leaves out a portion. This table has about 84,000 clones, roughly 80% appearing once. The sequenced material came from peripheral blood. The receptors originated from a woman of 80 years or more with acute or convalescent COVID-19.

V usage is TRBV19 and J usage is TRBJ1-5, with D tentatively TRBD1 (5 bases). There are 14 residues in the CDR3. Trimming removed 5 bases from V and 6 bases from J, with 14 bases in between. Germline V lookup: CDR1 LNHDA, CDR2 SQIVND (reference sequence). This CDR3 is CASSPTGVGQPQHF. The DNA for the CDR3 is TGTGCCAGTAGTCCAACGGGGGTCGGTCAGCCCCAGCATTTT.

The genes are TRBV7-9 and TRBJ1-3; D might be TRBD1 (5 bases). V lost 0 bases to trimming and J lost 2 bases, with 14 bases between them. The CDR3 totals 17 residues. CDR1 is SEHNR, CDR2 FQNEAQ, per germline (reference sequence). CDR3 region: CASSLAQPGLTGNTIYF. The CDR3 DNA follows: TGTGCCAGCAGCTTAGCACAACCGGGACTCACTGGAAACACCATATATTTT.

The chain combines TRBV4-1 with TRBJ2-1; a weak D match, TRBD2 (6 bases). Germline lookup yields CDR1 MGHRA and CDR2 YSYEKL. Trimming took 0 bases from V and 4 from J, leaving 16 bases between them. The CDR3 loop spans 17 amino acids. CDR3 DNA sequence: TGCGCCAGCAGCCAAGAATTAGGGCTTCGGGGGTACAATGAGCAGTTCTTC. It encodes CASSQELGLRGYNEQFF.

This clone was seen only once. The V call is TRBV6-5, the J call TRBJ1-2, with D possibly being TRBD1 (5 bases). Per germline, CDR1 MNHEY and CDR2 SVGAGI. The CDR3 totals 16 residues. V gave up 0 bases and J gave up 0 bases, with 11 bases separating them. This chain's CDR3 is CASSYSGGASNYGYTF. DNA for the CDR3: TGTGCCAGCAGTTACTCGGGAGGGGCTTCTAACTATGGCTACACCTTC.

The rearrangement links TRBV5-6 to TRBJ2-7; TRBD1 matches 10 bases. With 6 bases clipped from V and 1 base from J, the junction kept 7 bases outside the gene matches. The germline V gene encodes CDR1 SGHDT and CDR2 YYEEEE. CDR3 length: 15 residues. CDR3 coding DNA: TGTGCCAGCACCCTTCTGGGACAGGGGTCCTACGAGCAGTACTTC. It is translated as CASTLLGQGSYEQYF.

The CDR3 spells CASTTGARGVYNSPLHF. The CDR3 nucleotides read TGTGCCAGTACGACCGGGGCCCGGGGGGTGTATAATTCACCCCTCCACTTT. The chain carries TRBV27 and TRBJ1-6; possibly TRBD1 for D (5 bases). The CDR3 sequence is 17 residues long. Trimming took off 9 bases at V and 4 bases at J, with 22 bases between the two ends. Germline CDR1 MNHEY, CDR2 SMNVEV (reference sequence).

The chain couples TRBV7-8 to TRBJ1-5; 8 nucleotides line up with TRBD1. Germline trimming cut 5 bases from V and 2 bases from J; bases unmatched to any gene: 5. This CDR3 has 15 residues. Germline V lookup: CDR1 SGHVS, CDR2 FQNEAQ. The CDR3 region is CASSQQGGRNQPQHF. The CDR3 DNA sequence: TGTGCCAGCAGCCAACAGGGGGGTCGCAATCAGCCCCAGCATTTT.

This chain joins TRBV7-2 and TRBJ2-5, with no clear D. This CDR3 has 12 residues. Per germline, CDR1 SGHTA and CDR2 FQGNSA. Trimming removed 8 bases at V and 4 bases at J, with 11 bases between. This CDR3 is CASATLRETQYF. As DNA, the CDR3 is TGTGCCAGCGCGACATTAAGAGAGACCCAGTACTTC.

The chain employs TRBV4-3 and TRBJ2-3; the D gene is possibly TRBD2 (6 bases). This CDR3 has 17 amino acids. Per germline, CDR1 LGHNA and CDR2 YSLEER. V was pared by 5 bases and J by 0 bases, with 18 bases between. Written as DNA, the CDR3 is TGCGCCAGCAGCAGGTCCGGGACTCTTTCTAGCACAGATACGCAGTATTTT. Translation gives CASSRSGTLSSTDTQYF.

This chain connects TRBV19 to TRBJ2-5; D perhaps matches TRBD1 (6 bases). The CDR3 runs 10 residues. Germline assignment: CDR1 LNHDA and CDR2 SQIVND (reference sequence). CDR3 in DNA: TGTGCAACAGGGATGGAGACCCAGTACTTC. This translates into CATGMETQYF.

This chain uses TRBV6-4 with TRBJ2-1; 11 bases agree with TRBD1. CDR3 length equals 18 residues. V gave up 0 bases and J gave up 4 bases; unmatched junction bases: 8. The germline V gene has CDR1 MRHNA and CDR2 SNTAGT. The CDR3 sequence is CASSDSAPGQGVYNEQFF. The CDR3 nucleotides read TGTGCCAGCAGTGACTCTGCCCCGGGACAGGGGGTATACAATGAGCAGTTCTTC.

The chain is built from TRBV2 and TRBJ1-2; 7 positions match TRBD1. Germline V lookup: CDR1 SNHLY, CDR2 FYNNEI. The CDR3 is 14 residues long. V lost 4 bases and J lost 4; bases outside the gene matches: 6. CDR3 residues: CASSGTGSSYGYTF. As DNA, the CDR3 is TGTGCCAGCAGTGGGACAGGTTCAAGCTATGGCTACACCTTC.

The chain combines TRBV7-9 with TRBJ1-4, with D perhaps TRBD1 (5 bases). Germline CDR1 and CDR2: SEHNR and FQNEAQ (reference sequence). The CDR3 runs to 15 residues. V gave up 1 base and J gave up 0 bases, with 6 bases separating them. The DNA for the CDR3 is TGTGCCAGCAGCTTAGGGGGCCCAACTAATGAAAAACTGTTTTTT. The encoded protein is CASSLGGPTNEKLFF.

The J gene is TRBJ2-2, the V gene TRBV3-1 (or the pseudogene TRBV3-2); D is possibly TRBD1 (5 bases). The CDR3 spans 19 residues. Germline V CDR1 and CDR2: LGHDT, YNNKEL (reference sequence). V gave up 5 bases and J gave up 0 bases, with 22 bases separating them. The CDR3 sequence: CASSFLAGFPPTNTGELFF. DNA for the CDR3: TGTGCCAGCAGCTTTTTGGCAGGGTTTCCCCCAACGAACACCGGGGAGCTGTTTTTT.

This chain joins TRBV11-3 and TRBJ2-5, with TRBD2 matching 8 bases. Germline CDR1 SGHNT, CDR2 YENEEA. J lost 4 bases, V lost 4 bases, and 5 bases had no gene match. This CDR3 spans 14 amino acids. The CDR3 here is CASSSGGYGETQYF. The CDR3 nucleotides read TGTGCCAGCAGCTCGGGGGGGTACGGAGAGACCCAGTACTTC.

The chain recombines TRBV6-5 with TRBJ1-3; TRBD1 might be the D (6 bases). CDR3 length equals 14 residues. Germline V gives CDR1 MNHEY, CDR2 SVGAGI. Between the trimmed V and J ends, which lost 5 bases and 7 bases, there was a span of 15 bases. The CDR3 nucleotides read TGTGCCAGCAGTCCCTGGACAGATAGGAACACCATATATTTT. Its translation is CASSPWTDRNTIYF.

The rearrangement links TRBV10-3 to TRBJ2-7; tentative D call: TRBD2 (5 bases). There are 14 residues in the CDR3. CDR1 and CDR2 (germline): ENHRY, SYGVKD. V gave up 0 bases and J gave up 0 bases, with 6 bases separating them. The CDR3 sequence is CAISESEDSYEQYF. The DNA for the CDR3 is TGTGCCATCAGTGAGTCGGAGGACTCCTACGAGCAGTACTTC.

This chain connects TRBV14 to TRBJ1-2; 9 positions match TRBD1. CDR3 length: 17 residues. V shed 1 base and J 6 bases; nucleotides not matched to a gene: 12. The germline V gene has CDR1 SGHDN and CDR2 FVKESK. DNA of the CDR3: TGTGCCAGCAGCCAAGTCCCGGGACAGGGCTGGGGGCATGGCTACACCTTC. Amino acid sequence: CASSQVPGQGWGHGYTF.

The chain carries TRBV28 and TRBJ2-7; TRBD1 matches at 8 bases. Germline lookup yields CDR1 MDHEN and CDR2 SYDVKM. The CDR3 loop spans 14 amino acids. V trimming: 9 bases; J trimming: 0 bases; junction bases outside the gene matches: 7. The CDR3 region is CASRDRRSSYEQYF. The CDR3 region has the DNA TGTGCCAGTCGGGACAGGCGAAGCTCCTACGAGCAGTACTTC.

This clone has a single count. This rearrangement joins TRBV2 to TRBJ2-7; 9 bases map to TRBD2. This CDR3 comprises 15 residues. V trimming: 6 bases; J trimming: 4 bases; junction bases outside the gene matches: 10. The germline gives CDR1 SNHLY, CDR2 FYNNEI. The CDR3 bases are TGTGCCAGCAGGGACATTAGCGGGGGACCTTACGAGCAGTACTTC. It translates to CASRDISGGPYEQYF. The full variable domain, with the rest looked up from reference TRBV2 and TRBJ2-7, is EPEVTQTPSHQVTQMGQEVILRCVPISNHLYFYWYRQILGQKVEFLVSFYNNEISEKSEIFDDQFSVERPDGSNFTLKIRSTKLEDSAMYFCASRDISGGPYEQYFGPGTRLTVT.

CDR3 protein: CASSPKWTSGVEQFF. CDR3 DNA: TGTGCCAGCAGCCCCAAATGGACTAGCGGGGTTGAGCAGTTCTTC. V is TRBV5-4 and J is TRBJ2-1; 12 nucleotides align to TRBD2. Germline V gene lookup returns CDR1 SGHNT and CDR2 YYREEE (reference sequence). CDR3 length equals 15 residues. The trim removed 4 bases at V and 9 bases at J, leaving 8 bases unmatched.

The rearrangement uses TRBV27 and TRBJ2-1, with D tentatively TRBD1 (6 bases). The germline V gene encodes CDR1 MNHEY and CDR2 SMNVEV (reference sequence). The CDR3 covers 16 residues. Deletions cut 5 bases from V and 0 bases from J, with 14 bases between. CDR3 sequence: CASSVRTVSSYNEQFF. As DNA, the CDR3 is TGTGCCAGCAGTGTACGGACAGTTAGCTCCTACAATGAGCAGTTCTTC.